This T cell receptor (beta chain) was found in a study of control samples from healthy donors and cancer patients. V trimming: 3 bases; J trimming: 6 bases; junction bases outside the gene matches: 9. In germline, CDR1 is SGDLS, CDR2 YYNGEE. CDR3 length: 16 residues. Method: immunoSEQ multiplex PCR; TCRdb's copy keeps in-frame clones and lacks some. Among approximately 150,000 clones listed, about 90% were seen once. Source material: PBMCs. The V and J genes are TRBV9 and TRBJ1-1, with TRBD1 matching over 12 bases. The origin of this receptor is a man aged 50-59 years with head and neck cancer. The CDR3 DNA reads TGTGCCAGCAGCGGGGGAGGGACAGGGGGCTCCTCTGAAGCTTTCTTT. The encoded protein is CASSGGGTGGSSEAFF.